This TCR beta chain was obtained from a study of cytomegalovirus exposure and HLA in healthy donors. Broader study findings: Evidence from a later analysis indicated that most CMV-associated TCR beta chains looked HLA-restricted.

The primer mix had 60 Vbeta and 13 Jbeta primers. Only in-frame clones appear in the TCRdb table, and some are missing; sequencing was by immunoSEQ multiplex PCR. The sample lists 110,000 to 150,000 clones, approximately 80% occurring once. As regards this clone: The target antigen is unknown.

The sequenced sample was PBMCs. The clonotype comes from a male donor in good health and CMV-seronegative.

CDR3 DNA sequence: TGTGCCAGTAGTTACCAGGGGGCAGGCGAGCAGTACTTC. Amino acids: CASSYQGAGEQYF. V gene TRBV19 combines with J gene TRBJ2-7, with 8 positions matching TRBD1. CDR1 is LNHDA, CDR2 SQIVND, per germline (reference sequence). This CDR3 has 13 residues. J gave up 6 bases and V 5 bases, and 6 bases lay outside the gene matches. The variable domain in full, with the rest retrieved from reference TRBV19 and TRBJ2-7, is DGGITQSPKYLFRKEGQNVTLSCEQNLNHDAMYWYRQDPGQGLRLIYYSQIVNDFQKGDIAEGYSVSREKKESFPLTVTSAQKNPTAFYLCASSYQGAGEQYFGPGTRLTVT.